Listed below are T cell receptor beta chains from one sample, sequenced in a study of T cell responses to AZD1222 COVID-19 vaccine. Libraries were prepared by immunoSEQ multiplex PCR; TCRdb keeps only in-frame clonotypes and omits some of them. This sample has about 170,000 clones, with approximately 90% found just once. The input for sequencing was peripheral blood, taken 28 days after the second dose of the MenACWY control vaccine. The receptor set was obtained from an adult who received the MenACWY meningococcal vaccine as a control. The CDR3 runs from the conserved cysteine through the conserved F or W. A D gene is named only where the DNA matches it firmly. Clone size is shown for a subset of rows, as once, few, many or a class of expanded clone.

clone size: -
V gene: TRBV4-1
D gene: TRBD2
J gene: TRBJ2-3
CDR3 DNA: TGCGCCAGCAGCCAAGTCGGGACTAGCATAGATACGCAGTATTTT
CDR3 protein: CASSQVGTSIDTQYF

clone size: -
V gene: TRBV5-5
D gene: -
J gene: TRBJ2-3
CDR3 DNA: TGTGCCAGCAGCTTGGGCGCTGCCCCTTCGGATACGCAGTATTTT
CDR3 protein: CASSLGAAPSDTQYF

clone size: -
V gene: TRBV2
D gene: TRBD1
J gene: TRBJ1-2
CDR3 DNA: TGTGCCAGCAATCGGGACAGGGAGTATGGCTACACCTTC
CDR3 protein: CASNRDREYGYTF

clone size: -
V gene: TRBV4-3
D gene: TRBD2
J gene: TRBJ2-7
CDR3 DNA: TGCGCCAGCAGCCAATACGAGGGAGGCGGGGGGGATACCTACGAGCAGTACTTC
CDR3 protein: CASSQYEGGGGDTYEQYF

clone size: -
V gene: TRBV20-1
D gene: -
J gene: TRBJ1-5
CDR3 DNA: TGCAGTGCTAGTGGGGTAGGATCTCAGCCCCAGCATTTT
CDR3 protein: CSASGVGSQPQHF

clone size: -
V gene: TRBV10-3
D gene: TRBD1
J gene: TRBJ2-3
CDR3 DNA: TGTGCCGTCAAGTTCCCCGGGACAGGGAGGAGAGATACGCAGTATTTT
CDR3 protein: CAVKFPGTGRRDTQYF

clone size: -
V gene: TRBV5-1
D gene: -
J gene: TRBJ1-4
CDR3 DNA: TGCGCCAGCAGCTTGGCGGTGTCCGGGGCGGGTGAAAAACTGTTTTTT
CDR3 protein: CASSLAVSGAGEKLFF

clone size: -
V gene: TRBV10-3
D gene: TRBD2
J gene: TRBJ2-1
CDR3 DNA: TGTGCCATCAGGCCGGGGGGTGTCTCCTACAATGAGCAGTTCTTC
CDR3 protein: CAIRPGGVSYNEQFF

clone size: few
V gene: TRBV18
D gene: -
J gene: TRBJ1-1
CDR3 DNA: TGTGCCAGCTCAACCGGGGTAGGCACTGAAGCTTTCTTT
CDR3 protein: CASSTGVGTEAFF

clone size: -
V gene: TRBV28
D gene: TRBD1
J gene: TRBJ1-4
CDR3 DNA: TGTGCCAGCAGTTCCCCCGGGACAGGGACTAATGAAAAACTGTTTTTT
CDR3 protein: CASSSPGTGTNEKLFF